This T cell receptor (beta chain) stems from a study of blood T cell repertoires in COVID-19. Background on the study: The origin of the acute and convalescent COVID-19 samples was the United States, Italy and Spain.

All enrollees were roughly 18 to 89 years old and from 20 to 25 US areas. Each participant's cohort was designated according to participant-reported clinical history. CDR3 length: 13 amino acids. The V end was cut by 8 bases, the J end by 2 bases, with 10 bases between. This table comes from immunoSEQ multiplex PCR, and its TCRdb copy is limited to in-frame clones, with some not included. The sample lists 250,000 to 350,000 clones; almost 90% were seen once. Sequences were obtained from PBMCs or T cells enriched from blood (not recorded which). The genes are TRBV6-7 and TRBJ1-3, with D maybe TRBD1 (5 bases). TRBV6-7 is placed among ORFs of uncertain function. This clonotype was sampled from a woman aged 18 to 35 with acute COVID-19. DNA for the CDR3: TGTGCCAGCTTCGACAGTACTGGAAACACCATATATTTT. Residues: CASFDSTGNTIYF.